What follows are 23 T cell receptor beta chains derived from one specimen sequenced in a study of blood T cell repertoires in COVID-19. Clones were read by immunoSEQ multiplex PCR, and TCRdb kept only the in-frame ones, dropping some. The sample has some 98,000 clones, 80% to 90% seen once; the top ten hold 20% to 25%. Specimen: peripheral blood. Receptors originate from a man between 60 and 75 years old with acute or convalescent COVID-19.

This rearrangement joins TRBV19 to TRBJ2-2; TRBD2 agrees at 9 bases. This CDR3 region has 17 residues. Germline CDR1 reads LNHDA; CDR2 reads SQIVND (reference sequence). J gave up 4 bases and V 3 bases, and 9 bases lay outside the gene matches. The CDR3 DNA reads TGTGCCAGTAGTATGAGCGGGGGGCGTCAATTCACCGGGGAGCTGTTTTTT. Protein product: CASSMSGGRQFTGELFF.

The CDR3 DNA reads as TGTGCCAGCAGTCCAATGACAGGGGGCGGAAACACCATATATTTT. This gives the protein CASSPMTGGGNTIYF. V is TRBV6-5 and J is TRBJ1-3, with 10 nucleotides matching TRBD1. The CDR3 totals 15 residues. Germline CDR1 MNHEY, CDR2 SVGAGI. Losses at the gene ends were 5 bases for V and 4 bases for J; bases not matched to a gene: 5.

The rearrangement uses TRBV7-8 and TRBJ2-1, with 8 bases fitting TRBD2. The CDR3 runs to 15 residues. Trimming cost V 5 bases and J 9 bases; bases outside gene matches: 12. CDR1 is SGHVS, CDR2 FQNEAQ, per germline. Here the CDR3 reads CASSRGGTSRREQFF. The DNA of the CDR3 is TGTGCCAGCAGCCGAGGAGGGACTAGTCGACGTGAGCAGTTCTTC. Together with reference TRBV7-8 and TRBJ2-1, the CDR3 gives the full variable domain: GAGVSQSPRYKVAKRGQDVALRCDPISGHVSLFWYQQALGQGPEFLTYFQNEAQLDKSGLPSDRFFAERPEGSVSTLKIQRTQQEDSAVYLCASSRGGTSRREQFFGPGTRLTVL.

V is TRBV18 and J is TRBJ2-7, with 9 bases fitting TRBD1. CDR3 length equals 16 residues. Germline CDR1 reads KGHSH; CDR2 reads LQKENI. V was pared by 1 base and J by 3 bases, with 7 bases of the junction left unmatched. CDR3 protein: CASSPRDGTGHYEQYF. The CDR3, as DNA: TGTGCCAGCTCACCACGGGACGGGACAGGGCACTACGAGCAGTACTTC.

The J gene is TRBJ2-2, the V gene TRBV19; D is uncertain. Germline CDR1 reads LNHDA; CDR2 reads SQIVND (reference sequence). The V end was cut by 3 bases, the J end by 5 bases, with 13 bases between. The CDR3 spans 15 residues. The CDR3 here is CASSMSQRKTGELFF. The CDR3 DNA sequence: TGTGCCAGTAGTATGTCACAGAGAAAGACCGGGGAGCTGTTTTTT. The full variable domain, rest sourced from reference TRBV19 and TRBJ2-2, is DGGITQSPKYLFRKEGQNVTLSCEQNLNHDAMYWYRQDPGQGLRLIYYSQIVNDFQKGDIAEGYSVSREKKESFPLTVTSAQKNPTAFYLCASSMSQRKTGELFFGEGSRLTVL.

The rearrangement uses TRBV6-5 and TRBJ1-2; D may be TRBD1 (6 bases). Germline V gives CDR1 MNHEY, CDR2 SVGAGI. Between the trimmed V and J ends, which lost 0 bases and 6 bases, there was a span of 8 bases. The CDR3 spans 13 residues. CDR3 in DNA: TGTGCCAGCAGTTACTCTCAGGGGCATGGCTACACCTTC. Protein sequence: CASSYSQGHGYTF.

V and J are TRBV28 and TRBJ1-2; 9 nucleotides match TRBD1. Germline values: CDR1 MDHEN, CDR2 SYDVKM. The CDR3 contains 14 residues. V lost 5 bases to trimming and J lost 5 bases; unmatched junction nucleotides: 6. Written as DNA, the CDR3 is TGTGCCAGCAGTCGCGGACAGGGGCGATATGGCTACACCTTC. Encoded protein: CASSRGQGRYGYTF.

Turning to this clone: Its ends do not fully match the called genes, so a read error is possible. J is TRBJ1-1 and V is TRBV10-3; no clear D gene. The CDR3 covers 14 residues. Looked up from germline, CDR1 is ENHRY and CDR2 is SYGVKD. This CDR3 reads CAISESLIGMRRVF. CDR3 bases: TGTGCCATCAGTGAGTCGCTTATAGGGATGAGGCGGGTCTTT.

The CDR3 bases are TGTGCCAGCAGTTCCACAGGGATCTATAATTCACCCCTCCACTTT. Residues: CASSSTGIYNSPLHF. The chain combines TRBV7-6 with TRBJ1-6, with D possibly being TRBD1 (6 bases). This CDR3 comprises 15 residues. The germline V and J ends were trimmed by 6 bases and 3 bases, with 12 bases remaining between them. Germline V gene sequence: CDR1 SGHVS, CDR2 FNYEAQ.

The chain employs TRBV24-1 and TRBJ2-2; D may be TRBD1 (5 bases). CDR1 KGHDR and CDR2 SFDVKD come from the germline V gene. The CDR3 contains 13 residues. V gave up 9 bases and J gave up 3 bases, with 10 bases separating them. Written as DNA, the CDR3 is TGTGCCACCGAAAGGGGCGACACCGGGGAGCTGTTTTTT. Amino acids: CATERGDTGELFF.

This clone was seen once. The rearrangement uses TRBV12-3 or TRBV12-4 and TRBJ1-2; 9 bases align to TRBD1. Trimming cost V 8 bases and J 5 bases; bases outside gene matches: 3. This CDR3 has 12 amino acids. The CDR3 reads CASGQGTYGYTF. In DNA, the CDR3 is TGTGCCAGCGGACAGGGGACGTATGGCTACACCTTC.

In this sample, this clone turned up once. CDR3 nucleotides: TGTGCCAGCAGCCCCCCGACAGGGTTCAATGAGCAGTTCTTC. Translating it yields CASSPPTGFNEQFF. V usage is TRBV7-2 and J usage is TRBJ2-1; 7 positions match TRBD1. The germline CDR1 and CDR2 sequences are SGHTA and FQGNSA. The CDR3 runs 14 residues. After removal of 5 bases from V and 6 bases from J, the junction contained 7 bases not matched to a gene.

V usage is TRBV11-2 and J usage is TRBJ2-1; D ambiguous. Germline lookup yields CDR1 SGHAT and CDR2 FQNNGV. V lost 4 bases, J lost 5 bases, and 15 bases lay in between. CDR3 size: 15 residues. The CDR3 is CASSSRVLNHNEQFF. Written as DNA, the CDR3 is TGTGCCAGCAGCTCCCGCGTCCTCAATCACAATGAGCAGTTCTTC.

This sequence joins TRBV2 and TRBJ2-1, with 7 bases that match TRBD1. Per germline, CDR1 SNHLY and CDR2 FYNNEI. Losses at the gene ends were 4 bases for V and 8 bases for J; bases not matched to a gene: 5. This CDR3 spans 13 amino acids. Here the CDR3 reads CASSGNRGHEQFF. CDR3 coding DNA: TGTGCCAGCAGTGGCAACAGGGGCCATGAGCAGTTCTTC. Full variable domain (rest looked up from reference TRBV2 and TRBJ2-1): EPEVTQTPSHQVTQMGQEVILRCVPISNHLYFYWYRQILGQKVEFLVSFYNNEISEKSEIFDDQFSVERPDGSNFTLKIRSTKLEDSAMYFCASSGNRGHEQFFGPGTRLTVL.

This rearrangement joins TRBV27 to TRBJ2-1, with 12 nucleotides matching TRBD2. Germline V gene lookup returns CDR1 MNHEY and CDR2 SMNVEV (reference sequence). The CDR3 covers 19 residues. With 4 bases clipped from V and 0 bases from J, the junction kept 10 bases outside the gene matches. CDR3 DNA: TGTGCCAGCAGTTCAAGGACTAGCGGGGTACTGGGCTCCTACAATGAGCAGTTCTTC. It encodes CASSSRTSGVLGSYNEQFF.

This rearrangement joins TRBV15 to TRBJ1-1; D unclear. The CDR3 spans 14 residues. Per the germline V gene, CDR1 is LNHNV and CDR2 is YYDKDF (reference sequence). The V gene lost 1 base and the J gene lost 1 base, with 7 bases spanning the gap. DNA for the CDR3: TGTGCCACCAGCAGAGGCGGCACGAACACTGAAGCTTTCTTT. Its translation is CATSRGGTNTEAFF.

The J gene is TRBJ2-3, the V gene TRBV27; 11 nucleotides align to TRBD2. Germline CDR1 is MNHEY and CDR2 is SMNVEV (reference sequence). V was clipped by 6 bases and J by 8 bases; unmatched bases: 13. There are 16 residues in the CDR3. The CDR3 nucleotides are TGTGCCAGCAGGACAATAGCGGGGGGGCCGAAGGGTACGCAGTATTTT. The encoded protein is CASRTIAGGPKGTQYF.

DNA of the CDR3: TGTGCCAGCAGCCCCTCTCGGGGAAGCAATCAGCCCCAGCATTTT. It specifies CASSPSRGSNQPQHF. The chain employs TRBV5-5 and TRBJ1-5; D gene ambiguous. Trimming removed 4 bases from V and 1 base from J, with 12 bases in between. The CDR3 has 15 amino acids. In germline, CDR1 is SGHKS, CDR2 YYEKEE (reference sequence).

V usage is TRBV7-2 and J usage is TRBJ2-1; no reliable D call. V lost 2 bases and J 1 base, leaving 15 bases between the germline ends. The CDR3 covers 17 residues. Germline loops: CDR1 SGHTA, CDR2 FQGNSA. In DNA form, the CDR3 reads TGTGCCAGCAGCTTACCCGGGTACGTCGGGTCCTACAATGAGCAGTTCTTC. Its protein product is CASSLPGYVGSYNEQFF.

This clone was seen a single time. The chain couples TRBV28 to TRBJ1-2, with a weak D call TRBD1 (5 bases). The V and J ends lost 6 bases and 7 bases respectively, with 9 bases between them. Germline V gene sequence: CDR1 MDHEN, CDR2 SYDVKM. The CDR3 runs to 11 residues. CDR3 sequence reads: CASRLRVGYTF. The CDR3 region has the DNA TGTGCCAGCAGGCTCAGGGTTGGCTACACCTTC.

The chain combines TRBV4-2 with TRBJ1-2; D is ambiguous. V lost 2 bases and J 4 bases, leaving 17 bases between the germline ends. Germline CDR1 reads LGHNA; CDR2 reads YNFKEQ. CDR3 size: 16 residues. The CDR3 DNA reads TGTGCCAGCAGCCAATCTTATCAGGCGGGAGGCTATGGCTACACCTTC. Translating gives CASSQSYQAGGYGYTF.

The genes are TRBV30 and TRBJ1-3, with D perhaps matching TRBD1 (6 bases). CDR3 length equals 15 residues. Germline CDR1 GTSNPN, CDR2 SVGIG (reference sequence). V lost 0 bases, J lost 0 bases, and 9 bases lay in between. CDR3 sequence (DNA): TGTGCCTGGAGTGTTACAGGGCACTCTGGAAACACCATATATTTT. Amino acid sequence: CAWSVTGHSGNTIYF.

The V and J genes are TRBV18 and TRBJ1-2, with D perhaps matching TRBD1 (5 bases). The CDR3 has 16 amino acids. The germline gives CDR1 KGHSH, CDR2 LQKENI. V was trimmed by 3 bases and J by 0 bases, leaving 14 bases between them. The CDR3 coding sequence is TGTGCCAGCTCACCCTATGGAGGGGCGGCTAACTATGGCTACACCTTC. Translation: CASSPYGGAANYGYTF.